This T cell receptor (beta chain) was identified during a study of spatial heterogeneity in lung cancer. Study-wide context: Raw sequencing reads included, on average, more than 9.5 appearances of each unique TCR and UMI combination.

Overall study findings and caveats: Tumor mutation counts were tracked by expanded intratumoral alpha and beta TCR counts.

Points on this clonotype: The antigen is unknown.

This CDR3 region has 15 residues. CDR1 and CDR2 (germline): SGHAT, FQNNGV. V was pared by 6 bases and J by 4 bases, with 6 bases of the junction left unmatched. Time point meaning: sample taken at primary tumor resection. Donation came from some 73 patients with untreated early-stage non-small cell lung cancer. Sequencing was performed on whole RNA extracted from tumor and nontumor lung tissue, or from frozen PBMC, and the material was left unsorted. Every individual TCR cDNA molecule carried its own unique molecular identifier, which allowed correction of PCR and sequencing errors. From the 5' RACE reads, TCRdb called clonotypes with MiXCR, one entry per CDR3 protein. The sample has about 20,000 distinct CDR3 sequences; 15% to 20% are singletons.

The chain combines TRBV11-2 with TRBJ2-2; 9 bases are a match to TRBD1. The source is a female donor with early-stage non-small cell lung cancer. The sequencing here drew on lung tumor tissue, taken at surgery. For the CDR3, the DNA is TGTGCCAGCAGTTTGGACAGGGGCCTCACCGGGGAGCTGTTTTTT. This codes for CASSLDRGLTGELFF.